This T cell receptor beta chain was sequenced during a study of T cells in Graves' hyperthyroidism and ophthalmopathy. Overall study context: At the time of initial diagnosis and before any treatment, peripheral blood was collected.

General observations from the study: Blood also held most thyroid clonotypes expanded beyond 0.001.

There are many counts of this clonotype. As yet, its antigen is unknown. The source material, RNA transcripts, was used to amplify TCR beta CDR3 regions. With the HTBI primer set, the TCR CDR3 went through a first round of RT-PCR. Via MiXCR, TCRdb re-called the multiplex PCR reads, giving one row per CDR3 protein. The table includes 360,000 or so distinct CDR3 sequences, roughly 15% detected once. This clonotype was sampled from a woman between 55 and 75 years old with Graves' ophthalmopathy. The sequenced sample was blood.

The CDR3 protein is CASSYSPGRSEQYF. The DNA of the CDR3 is TGTGCCAGCAGTTACTCTCCGGGTAGGTCCGAGCAGTACTTC. The V gene is TRBV6-5, the J gene TRBJ2-7; no definite D call. Trimming took 0 bases from V and 6 from J, leaving 12 bases between them. Germline values: CDR1 MNHEY, CDR2 SVGAGI. This CDR3 contains 14 residues.